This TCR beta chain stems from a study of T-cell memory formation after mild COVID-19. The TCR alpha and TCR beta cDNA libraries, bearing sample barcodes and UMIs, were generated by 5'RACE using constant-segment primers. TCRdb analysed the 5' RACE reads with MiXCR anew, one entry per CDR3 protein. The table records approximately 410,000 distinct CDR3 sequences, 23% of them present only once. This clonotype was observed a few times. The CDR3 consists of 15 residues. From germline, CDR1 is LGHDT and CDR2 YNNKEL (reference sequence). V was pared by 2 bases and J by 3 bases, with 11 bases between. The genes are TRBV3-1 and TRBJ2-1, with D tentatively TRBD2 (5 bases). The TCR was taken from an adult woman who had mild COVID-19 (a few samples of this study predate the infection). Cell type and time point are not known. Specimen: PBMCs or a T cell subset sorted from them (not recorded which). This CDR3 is CASSQRTGDYNEQFF. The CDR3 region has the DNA TGTGCCAGCAGCCAAAGGACCGGGGACTACAATGAGCAGTTCTTC.